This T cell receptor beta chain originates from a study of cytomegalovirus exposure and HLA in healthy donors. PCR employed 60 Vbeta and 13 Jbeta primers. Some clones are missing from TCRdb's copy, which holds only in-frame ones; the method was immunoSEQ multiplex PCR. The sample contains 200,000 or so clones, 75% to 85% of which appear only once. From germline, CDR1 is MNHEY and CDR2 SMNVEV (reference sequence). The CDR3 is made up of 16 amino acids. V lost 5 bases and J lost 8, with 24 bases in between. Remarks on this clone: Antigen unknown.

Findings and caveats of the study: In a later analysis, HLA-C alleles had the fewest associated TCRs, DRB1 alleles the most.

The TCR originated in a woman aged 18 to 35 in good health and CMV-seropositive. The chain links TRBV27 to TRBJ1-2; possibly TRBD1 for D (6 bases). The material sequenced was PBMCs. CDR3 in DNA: TGTGCCAGCAGTGACACCGGGACATTGGGATTTATGGGCTACACCTTC. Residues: CASSDTGTLGFMGYTF.